The subject of this entry is one T cell receptor (beta chain). Germline values: CDR1 SGHKS, CDR2 YYEKEE (reference sequence). V lost 2 bases to trimming and J lost 2 bases; unmatched junction nucleotides: 3. There are 16 residues in the CDR3. The record originates from a study of blood T cell repertoires in COVID-19. Study background: Whether acute or convalescent, the COVID-19 samples came from the United States, Italy and Spain. PBMCs, B-cell-depleted T cells, or T cells were the source of the cDNA or gDNA that made up the material.

In the study's own analysis: Amplification with reference gene primers provided the estimates of nucleated cell counts. Using immunoSEQ multiplex PCR, the repertoire was profiled, and TCRdb retains in-frame clones only, with some absent. V, J and clone size derive from that table, while D and trimming were established from the DNA sequence. The profile shows about 90,000 clones, around nine tenths of them singletons. This TCR was recovered from a man older than 75 with acute or convalescent COVID-19. The chain employs TRBV5-5 and TRBJ2-1, with 11 nucleotides matching TRBD2. The sequenced sample was peripheral blood. This CDR3 is CASSFSTSGTYNEQFF. The CDR3 nucleotides are TGTGCCAGCAGCTTCTCGACTAGCGGGACCTACAATGAGCAGTTCTTC.